The 15 T cell receptor beta chains below were found in one sample sequenced in a study of vaccination effects on CD4 cells after COVID-19. Ahead of sequencing, the ViraFEST assay grew antigen-specific CD4+ T cells using viral peptide pools. Culture lasted around eleven days before CD4+ T cell isolation. BNT162b2 vaccine or mRNA-1273 vaccine was given to participants in two doses. Their cognate antigens are unknown. TCRdb's table, derived via immunoSEQ multiplex PCR, lists solely in-frame clones and lacks some. The sample yields roughly 59,000 clones, roughly three quarters seen once. The material sequenced was CD4+ T cells from PBMCs cultured with HCoV-OC43 spike peptides, taken after COVID-19 vaccination. Subset given: HCoV-OC43 spike overlapping peptide pool stimulation. The source of these receptors is a human donor who received a COVID-19 vaccine.

The chain couples TRBV3-1 (or the pseudogene TRBV3-2) to TRBJ2-3; no firm D call. The CDR3 sequence is 13 residues long. V shed 3 bases and J shed 3 bases, with 7 bases lying between them. In germline, CDR1 is LGHDT, CDR2 YNNKEL (reference sequence). DNA for the CDR3: TGTGCCAGCAGCCAGGTCCGGACAGATACGCAGTATTTT. Encoded protein: CASSQVRTDTQYF.

The chain combines TRBV6-6 with TRBJ2-1, with 9 bases matching TRBD2. The CDR3 loop spans 16 amino acids. The junction had 11 bases not matched to a gene; V was cut back by 3 bases and J by 8 bases. Per germline, CDR1 MNHNY and CDR2 SVGAGI (reference sequence). CDR3 protein: CASSYHVSGGRDEQFF. CDR3 sequence (DNA): TGTGCCAGCAGTTATCACGTAAGCGGGGGGAGGGATGAGCAGTTCTTC.

Notes on this clone: An end of the junction does not agree with germline; a read error may underlie this. J is TRBJ2-3 and V is TRBV7-3, with TRBD2 matching 10 bases. There are 16 residues in the CDR3. The V gene's germline CDR1 is SGHTA and CDR2 FQGTGA. The CDR3 DNA is TGTGCCAGCAGCATAACTACTAGCGGGGGCACAGATACGCAGTATTTT. Protein: CASSITTSGGTDTQYF.

This rearrangement joins TRBV7-9 to TRBJ1-2; D gene uncertain. V gave up 1 base and J gave up 0 bases, with 9 bases separating them. The CDR3 is made up of 15 amino acids. Germline CDR1 reads SEHNR; CDR2 reads FQNEAQ (reference sequence). CDR3 protein: CASSLEATSNYGYTF. The CDR3 DNA follows: TGTGCCAGCAGCTTAGAAGCCACTTCTAACTATGGCTACACCTTC.

The V and J genes are TRBV6-6 and TRBJ2-7; unclear D gene. V lost 5 bases to trimming and J lost 6 bases, with 14 bases between them. CDR3 length equals 13 residues. Germline loops: CDR1 MNHNY, CDR2 SVGAGI (reference sequence). CDR3 DNA: TGTGCCAGCAGTCGTATTCGGTGGGTCGAGCAGTACGTC. Protein product: CASSRIRWVEQYV.

Only one count was recorded for this clone. The chain couples TRBV5-1 to TRBJ1-2; 7 nucleotides align to TRBD1. Germline V lookup: CDR1 SGHRS, CDR2 YFSETQ. CDR3 length equals 13 residues. The ends lost 0 bases at V and 6 bases at J; junction bases unmatched: 2. In nucleotides, the CDR3 is TGCGCCAGCAGCTTGGTAGGGGGCAATGGCTACACCTTC. Protein: CASSLVGGNGYTF.

In its sample, this clone was seen a few times. The V gene is TRBV2, the J gene TRBJ1-5; the D gene is possibly TRBD1 (6 bases). The CDR3 is 15 residues long. Trimming shortened V by 1 base and J by 9 bases, and 16 bases separated the two germline ends. The V gene's germline CDR1 is SNHLY and CDR2 FYNNEI. CDR3 bases: TGTGCCAGCAGTGAAGAAAGGGGGGGGAGGTCGCCCCAGCATTTT. Its translation: CASSEERGGRSPQHF. The full variable domain, completed using reference TRBV2 and TRBJ1-5, is EPEVTQTPSHQVTQMGQEVILRCVPISNHLYFYWYRQILGQKVEFLVSFYNNEISEKSEIFDDQFSVERPDGSNFTLKIRSTKLEDSAMYFCASSEERGGRSPQHFGDGTRLSIL.

This chain links TRBV7-9 with TRBJ1-6; 7 bases match TRBD1. Germline lookup yields CDR1 SEHNR and CDR2 FQNEAQ (reference sequence). Trimming at V came to 3 bases and at J to 3 bases, leaving 11 bases not matched to a gene. The CDR3 loop spans 18 amino acids. CDR3 sequence: CASSLGIGTANYNSPLHF. For the CDR3, the DNA is TGTGCCAGCAGCTTGGGAATTGGGACAGCCAACTATAATTCACCCCTCCACTTT. The variable domain in full, completed from reference TRBV7-9 and TRBJ1-6, reads DTGVSQNPRHKITKRGQNVTFRCDPISEHNRLYWYRQTLGQGPEFLTYFQNEAQLEKSRLLSDRFSAERPKGSFSTLEIQRTEQGDSAMYLCASSLGIGTANYNSPLHFGNGTRLTVT.

V usage is TRBV7-3 and J usage is TRBJ2-5; TRBD2 aligns across 7 bases. The CDR3 totals 13 residues. V lost 1 base and J lost 4; bases outside the gene matches: 0. Germline-derived CDR1 and CDR2 are SGHTA and FQGTGA. The CDR3 nucleotides read TGTGCCAGCAGCTTAATAGCGGGAGAGACCCAGTACTTC. It translates to CASSLIAGETQYF. Filled out from reference TRBV7-3 and TRBJ2-5, the complete variable domain reads GAGVSQTPSNKVTEKGKYVELRCDPISGHTALYWYRQSLGQGPEFLIYFQGTGAADDSGLPNDRFFAVRPEGSVSTLKIQRTERGDSAVYLCASSLIAGETQYFGPGTRLLVL.

The chain recombines TRBV10-2 with TRBJ1-1, with 10 bases lining up with TRBD1. This CDR3 has 15 residues. Trimming took 7 bases from V and 5 from J; bases not matched to a gene: 10. The V gene's germline CDR1 is WSHSY and CDR2 SAAADI. This chain's CDR3 is CASNRQGAGDTEAFF. The CDR3 bases are TGCGCCAGCAACAGACAGGGGGCCGGGGATACTGAAGCTTTCTTT.

This clone was detected once. The chain uses TRBV11-2 and TRBJ2-2; D gene unclear. V dropped 2 bases and J dropped 6 bases, with 10 bases sitting between them. The V gene's germline CDR1 is SGHAT and CDR2 FQNNGV. The CDR3 covers 14 residues. The CDR3: CASSLRANPGELFF. In nucleotides, the CDR3 is TGTGCCAGCAGCTTAAGGGCAAATCCCGGGGAGCTGTTTTTT.

The chain employs TRBV9 and TRBJ2-1, with 10 bases aligning to TRBD2. The CDR3 consists of 17 residues. Germline CDR1 is SGDLS and CDR2 is YYNGEE. V was clipped by 0 bases and J by 7 bases; unmatched bases: 10. The CDR3 bases are TGTGCCAGCAGCGTAGTTAGTAGCGGGGGGCCGATGAATGAGCAGTTCTTC. It is translated as CASSVVSSGGPMNEQFF.

The chain couples TRBV11-2 to TRBJ2-7; D gene ambiguous. This CDR3 contains 13 residues. CDR1 is SGHAT and CDR2 is FQNNGV in the germline V gene. V was shortened by 3 bases and J by 4 bases, with 10 bases between the two germline ends. The CDR3, as DNA: TGTGCCAGCAGCTTCTCGGGCTCTTACGAGCAGTACGTC. It is translated as CASSFSGSYEQYV.

This clone came up once. CDR3 region: CASSLFERGGPQYF. The CDR3 nucleotides read TGTGCCAGCAGCTTGTTCGAGCGGGGGGGCCCCCAGTACTTC. The chain joins TRBV5-8 to TRBJ2-5, with 10 nucleotides matching TRBD2. Germline values: CDR1 SGHTS, CDR2 YDEGEE. J lost 9 bases, V lost 1 base, and 6 bases had no gene match. CDR3 length: 14 amino acids. Drawing the rest from reference TRBV5-8 and TRBJ2-5, the complete variable domain is EAGVTQSPTHLIKTRGQQATLRCSPISGHTSVYWYQQALGLGLQFLLWYDEGEERNRGNFPPRFSGRQFPNYSSELNVNALELEDSALYLCASSLFERGGPQYFGPGTRLLVL.

Only a few counts were recorded for this clone. The genes are TRBV5-1 and TRBJ1-6, with D maybe TRBD1 (5 bases). Germline V gives CDR1 SGHRS, CDR2 YFSETQ. The V gene lost 1 base and the J gene lost 7 bases, with 15 bases spanning the gap. The CDR3 is made up of 16 amino acids. The CDR3 coding sequence is TGCGCCAGCAGCTTGTGGGGGGACGGGTCCAATTCACCCCTCCACTTT. Translated, it gives CASSLWGDGSNSPLHF.